Listed here are 31 T cell receptor beta chains from one sample, sequenced in a study of control samples from healthy donors and cancer patients. Produced via immunoSEQ multiplex PCR; TCRdb's table is partial and in-frame only. This sample carries under 150,000 clones, more than 75% of them seen once, and the ten largest clones take about 8.7%. Sequencing was performed on blood. Receptors originate from a man aged 40-49 years in good health.

This clone is a singleton in its sample. CDR3 region: CASSQRRNTEAFF. CDR3 bases: TGTGCCAGCAGCCAACGCAGGAACACTGAAGCTTTCTTT. V and J are TRBV3-1 (or the pseudogene TRBV3-2) and TRBJ1-1; D is uncertain. CDR3 size: 13 residues. Per germline, CDR1 LGHDT and CDR2 YNNKEL (reference sequence). The V gene lost 2 bases and the J gene lost 1 base, with 5 bases spanning the gap.

This clone was observed a single time. The chain recombines TRBV5-1 with TRBJ2-5; 8 bases match TRBD2. This CDR3 region has 15 residues. After removal of 4 bases from V and 1 base from J, the junction contained 6 bases not matched to a gene. Looked up from germline, CDR1 is SGHRS and CDR2 is YFSETQ. The CDR3 region is CASSTVAGIQETQYF. CDR3 in DNA: TGCGCCAGCAGCACGGTAGCGGGGATCCAAGAGACCCAGTACTTC.

This clone was seen only once. This chain links TRBV6-4 with TRBJ1-6; 9 nucleotides line up with TRBD1. The CDR3 length is 15 residues. Germline V lookup: CDR1 MRHNA, CDR2 SNTAGT. The V segment lost 4 bases and the J segment 5 bases; nucleotides outside the gene matches: 3. This chain's CDR3 is CASSARTGDNSPLHF. CDR3 DNA: TGTGCCAGCAGTGCCCGGACAGGGGATAATTCACCCCTCCACTTT.

CDR3 loop: CASSVGTEYNEQFF. The CDR3 bases are TGTGCCAGCAGCGTCGGGACAGAATACAATGAGCAGTTCTTC. The chain employs TRBV9 and TRBJ2-1; 7 bases match TRBD1. Germline CDR1 SGDLS, CDR2 YYNGEE. This CDR3 is 14 amino acids long. J lost 4 bases, V lost 2 bases, and 3 bases had no gene match.

The rearrangement joins TRBV7-2 to TRBJ2-7, with 7 bases that match TRBD2. Germline V gives CDR1 SGHTA, CDR2 FQGNSA. V lost 2 bases to trimming and J lost 0 bases; unmatched junction nucleotides: 10. The CDR3 runs 17 residues. CDR3 residues: CASSLYLGGGSSYEQYF. The CDR3 nucleotides read TGTGCCAGCAGCTTATATCTTGGGGGGGGGAGCTCCTACGAGCAGTACTTC.

This sequence joins TRBV19 and TRBJ1-5; the match to TRBD1 covers 9 bases. This CDR3 is 15 amino acids long. Germline V gene data show CDR1 as LNHDA and CDR2 as SQIVND (reference sequence). The ends lost 5 bases at V and 1 base at J; junction bases unmatched: 3. The CDR3 is CASSVGTGSNQPQHF. Written as DNA, the CDR3 is TGTGCCAGTAGTGTTGGGACAGGGAGCAATCAGCCCCAGCATTTT.

The sample holds one count of this clone. This chain joins TRBV4-2 and TRBJ1-4; D gene unclear. Germline values: CDR1 LGHNA, CDR2 YNFKEQ. The germline V and J ends were trimmed by 1 base and 7 bases, with 16 bases remaining between them. CDR3 length: 16 amino acids. CDR3 protein: CASSQGKDGKGEKLFF. DNA for the CDR3: TGTGCCAGCAGCCAAGGGAAGGATGGGAAAGGTGAAAAACTGTTTTTT.

The CDR3 coding sequence is TGCGCCAGCAGCTTTCCGGGACAGGGGGTCCCCTCGAAGGATACGCAGTATTTT. Residues: CASSFPGQGVPSKDTQYF. The rearrangement uses TRBV5-1 and TRBJ2-3; 11 bases are shared with TRBD1. The CDR3 length is 18 residues. Germline loops: CDR1 SGHRS, CDR2 YFSETQ. V lost 2 bases to trimming and J lost 6 bases; unmatched junction nucleotides: 14.

The J gene is TRBJ1-5, the V gene TRBV19; D possibly corresponds to TRBD1 (5 bases). V gave up 6 bases and J gave up 2 bases, with 14 bases separating them. The CDR3 is made up of 15 amino acids. Germline CDR1 reads LNHDA; CDR2 reads SQIVND (reference sequence). Here the CDR3 reads CASRRGVGRNQPQHF. As DNA, the CDR3 is TGTGCCAGTAGGAGAGGGGTGGGGCGCAATCAGCCCCAGCATTTT.

The chain joins TRBV18 to TRBJ1-2; no clear D gene. The V gene lost 4 bases and the J gene lost 1 base, with 7 bases spanning the gap. Looked up from germline, CDR1 is KGHSH and CDR2 is LQKENI. This CDR3 has 13 residues. The CDR3 DNA follows: TGTGCCAGCTCACGAGGTATTAACTATGGCTACACCTTC. Amino acid sequence: CASSRGINYGYTF.

This sequence joins TRBV6-2 or TRBV6-3 and TRBJ1-2, with no clear D. V lost 0 bases and J 4 bases, leaving 9 bases between the germline ends. Germline CDR1 and CDR2: MNHEY and SVGEGT. This CDR3 spans 14 amino acids. The CDR3 nucleotides read TGTGCCAGCAGTTACTCTCCGGGGTTCTATGGCTACACCTTC. It encodes CASSYSPGFYGYTF.

The chain recombines TRBV19 with TRBJ1-1, with 9 bases that match TRBD1. In germline, CDR1 is LNHDA, CDR2 SQIVND (reference sequence). Trimming cost V 5 bases and J 6 bases; bases outside gene matches: 10. The CDR3 totals 15 residues. CDR3 nucleotides: TGTGCCAGTAGTCCCAGGACAGGGGCGCGCGCTGAAGCTTTCTTT. Its translation is CASSPRTGARAEAFF.

This clone was counted only a few times. The V call is TRBV6-2 or TRBV6-3, the J call TRBJ2-7; D not resolved. The CDR3 runs 15 residues. Germline-derived CDR1 and CDR2 are MNHEY and SVGEGT. The V end was cut by 5 bases, the J end by 2 bases, with 16 bases between. This chain's CDR3 is CASSNLPPAPYEQYF. The CDR3 DNA is TGTGCCAGCAGTAACCTACCTCCTGCCCCCTACGAGCAGTACTTC.

This clone was picked up a small number of times. The V call is TRBV6-5, the J call TRBJ1-1, with unresolved D. Trimming removed 7 bases from V and 2 bases from J, with 11 bases in between. This CDR3 has 13 amino acids. Germline CDR1 MNHEY, CDR2 SVGAGI. In DNA, the CDR3 is TGTGCCAGCACTTTGACACCTAACACTGAAGCTTTCTTT. Protein: CASTLTPNTEAFF.

The chain employs TRBV7-9 and TRBJ2-5, with TRBD2 identical over 9 bases. V shed 5 bases, J shed 7 bases, and the junction held 14 bases outside the gene matches. Germline CDR1 reads SEHNR; CDR2 reads FQNEAQ (reference sequence). CDR3 length equals 16 residues. This CDR3 is CASSPGLAMAVGTQYF. The CDR3 nucleotides are TGTGCCAGCAGCCCCGGACTAGCGATGGCCGTCGGGACCCAGTACTTC.

The rearrangement uses TRBV30 and TRBJ1-2; D call uncertain. Trimming cost V 0 bases and J 6 bases, with 11 bases left between them. Germline lookup yields CDR1 GTSNPN and CDR2 SVGIG (reference sequence). The CDR3 contains 13 residues. CDR3: CAWSVLLRDGYTF. CDR3 in DNA: TGTGCCTGGAGTGTACTCCTTAGGGATGGCTACACCTTC.

The V and J genes are TRBV6-5 and TRBJ2-7; possible D gene TRBD1, 5 bases. Germline assignment: CDR1 MNHEY and CDR2 SVGAGI. CDR3 size: 12 residues. Trimming took off 11 bases at V and 4 bases at J, with 15 bases between the two ends. CDR3 nucleotide sequence: TGTGCCGCAGGGCGACATCTGTACGAGCAGTACTTC. The encoded protein is CAAGRHLYEQYF.

This sequence joins TRBV5-6 and TRBJ1-4; no firm D call. The V gene lost 4 bases and the J gene lost 6 bases, with 10 bases spanning the gap. Germline V gives CDR1 SGHDT, CDR2 YYEEEE. The CDR3 contains 13 residues. The CDR3 region is CASSRGGYEKLFF. The CDR3 DNA follows: TGTGCCAGCAGCCGTGGCGGTTATGAAAAACTGTTTTTT.

The V gene is TRBV7-2, the J gene TRBJ2-1; D is ambiguous. This CDR3 spans 11 amino acids. Trimming removed 3 bases from V and 7 bases from J, with 4 bases in between. The germline V gene has CDR1 SGHTA and CDR2 FQGNSA. CDR3 amino acids: CASSLINEQFF. The CDR3 nucleotides are TGTGCCAGCAGCTTGATAAATGAGCAGTTCTTC.

The CDR3 DNA reads as TGTGCCAGTAGTATCGGATCCCCAGGCCTGGGGAATGAGCAGTTCTTC. Translating gives CASSIGSPGLGNEQFF. This chain uses TRBV19 with TRBJ2-1; no firm D call. V lost 3 bases and J 7 bases, leaving 19 bases between the germline ends. Germline loops: CDR1 LNHDA, CDR2 SQIVND (reference sequence). The CDR3 is made up of 16 amino acids.

This sequence joins TRBV7-9 and TRBJ1-1; D unclear. Trimming shortened V by 7 bases and J by 1 base, and 7 bases separated the two germline ends. CDR1 and CDR2 (germline): SEHNR, FQNEAQ (reference sequence). The CDR3 is 12 amino acids. CDR3 in amino acids: CASTPRNTEAFF. CDR3 sequence (DNA): TGTGCCAGCACCCCGAGGAACACTGAAGCTTTCTTT.

V is TRBV14 and J is TRBJ1-2; D may be TRBD1 (6 bases). Germline V CDR1 and CDR2: SGHDN, FVKESK. V was trimmed by 7 bases and J by 0 bases, leaving 12 bases between them. The CDR3 covers 14 residues. The chain's CDR3 is CASNGGGPNYGYTF. CDR3 nucleotides: TGTGCCAGCAACGGCGGGGGGCCTAACTATGGCTACACCTTC.

This CDR3 is CASSEGTDYEQYF. The CDR3 DNA reads as TGTGCCAGCAGCGAAGGGACAGACTACGAGCAGTACTTC. This chain links TRBV5-6 with TRBJ2-7, with TRBD1 matching over 7 bases. The germline CDR1 and CDR2 sequences are SGHDT and YYEEEE. V trimming: 4 bases; J trimming: 3 bases; junction bases outside the gene matches: 4. This CDR3 has 13 amino acids. The entire variable domain, with the rest obtained from reference TRBV5-6 and TRBJ2-7, is as follows: DAGVTQSPTHLIKTRGQQVTLRCSPKSGHDTVSWYQQALGQGPQFIFQYYEEEERQRGNFPDRFSGHQFPNYSSELNVNALLLGDSALYLCASSEGTDYEQYFGPGTRLTVT.

This chain joins TRBV4-1 and TRBJ1-4; possible D gene TRBD1, 5 bases. CDR1 is MGHRA, CDR2 YSYEKL, per germline. This CDR3 is built from 14 residues. Trimming took off 1 base at V and 8 bases at J, with 11 bases between the two ends. The CDR3 DNA sequence: TGCGCCAGCAGCCAAGTGGGGACGGAGGAAAAACTGTTTTTT. Its translation is CASSQVGTEEKLFF.

The chain carries TRBV19 and TRBJ1-4, with D unclear. The germline V gene has CDR1 LNHDA and CDR2 SQIVND (reference sequence). The CDR3 spans 14 residues. V was clipped by 4 bases and J by 9 bases, with 15 bases between them. The CDR3 protein is CASSNGPRDQKLFF. For the CDR3, the DNA is TGTGCCAGTAGTAACGGACCTCGTGACCAAAAACTGTTTTTT. The variable domain in full, completed from reference TRBV19 and TRBJ1-4, reads DGGITQSPKYLFRKEGQNVTLSCEQNLNHDAMYWYRQDPGQGLRLIYYSQIVNDFQKGDIAEGYSVSREKKESFPLTVTSAQKNPTAFYLCASSNGPRDQKLFFGSGTQLSVL.

The chain uses TRBV19 and TRBJ2-1; TRBD2 aligns across 7 bases. V was pared by 4 bases and J by 4 bases, with 7 bases of the junction left unmatched. Germline assignment: CDR1 LNHDA and CDR2 SQIVND (reference sequence). The CDR3 loop spans 15 amino acids. CDR3 DNA sequence: TGTGCCAGTAGTAACGGACTAGTTAAATACAATGAGCAGTTCTTC. Protein: CASSNGLVKYNEQFF.

The V and J genes are TRBV11-3 and TRBJ2-6, with TRBD1 as a possible D gene (6 bases). The CDR3 length is 19 residues. CDR1 is SGHNT, CDR2 YENEEA, per germline. Trimming removed 1 base from V and 1 base from J, with 17 bases in between. The CDR3 nucleotides are TGTGCCAGCAGCTTAGCGAACAGGGTATACTCGTCTGGGGCCAACGTCCTGACTTTC. Translation gives CASSLANRVYSSGANVLTF.

This clone was recorded only once. The V and J genes are TRBV11-3 and TRBJ2-5; D gene uncertain. There are 15 residues in the CDR3. The V end was cut by 0 bases, the J end by 1 base, with 9 bases between. Per germline, CDR1 SGHNT and CDR2 YENEEA. The CDR3 nucleotides read TGTGCCAGCAGCTTAGATAGAGCTCCCCAAGAGACCCAGTACTTC. As protein: CASSLDRAPQETQYF.

With respect to this clone: Other DNA sequences in the same sample also yield this CDR3. The V call is TRBV6-2 or TRBV6-3, the J call TRBJ1-2; D perhaps matches TRBD1 (5 bases). The length of the CDR3 is 13 residues. V was shortened by 4 bases and J by 5 bases, with 11 bases between the two germline ends. Per germline, CDR1 MNHEY and CDR2 SVGEGT. The CDR3 nucleotides are TGTGCCAGCAGTTTACAGGCGGGATATGGCTACACCTTC. Protein sequence: CASSLQAGYGYTF.

V gene TRBV29-1 combines with J gene TRBJ2-5, with no clear D. Per the germline V gene, CDR1 is SQVTM and CDR2 is ANQGSEA. The CDR3 consists of 13 residues. Trimming removed 5 bases at V and 5 bases at J, with 15 bases between. CDR3 sequence reads: CSVIDDLDETQYF. CDR3 in DNA: TGCAGCGTTATAGATGACCTCGACGAGACCCAGTACTTC. Filled out from reference TRBV29-1 and TRBJ2-5, the complete variable domain reads SAVISQKPSRDICQRGTSLTIQCQVDSQVTMMFWYRQQPGQSLTLIATANQGSEATYESGFVIDKFPISRPNLTFSTLTVSNMSPEDSSIYLCSVIDDLDETQYFGPGTRLLVL.

On this clone: A read error may produce the germline difference seen at one junction end. The chain employs TRBV19 and TRBJ2-1, with no clear D. Germline CDR1 and CDR2: LNHDA and SQIVND (reference sequence). The CDR3 is 12 residues long. CDR3 in DNA: TGTGCCAGTAGTACGACCCGACCCCCCCCCGTCTTC. It translates to CASSTTRPPPVF.